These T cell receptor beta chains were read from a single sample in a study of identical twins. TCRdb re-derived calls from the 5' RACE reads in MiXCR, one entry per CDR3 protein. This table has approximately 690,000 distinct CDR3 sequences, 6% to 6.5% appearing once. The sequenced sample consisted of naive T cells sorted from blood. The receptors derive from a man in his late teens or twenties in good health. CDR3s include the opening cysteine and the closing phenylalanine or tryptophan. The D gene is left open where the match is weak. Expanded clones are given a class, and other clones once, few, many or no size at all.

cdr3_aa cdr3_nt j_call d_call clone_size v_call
CASSLTGLEGELFF TGCGCCAGCAGCCTTACTGGGTTAGAAGGGGAGCTGTTTTTT TRBJ2-2 . many TRBV4-3
CASSLALLSESTDTQYF TGTGCCAGCAGCTTAGCGCTTCTGTCAGAAAGCACAGATACGCAGTATTTT TRBJ2-3 . . TRBV7-8
CSAGLAGFAAYNEQFF TGTTCCGCGGGACTAGCGGGGTTCGCCGCCTACAATGAGCAGTTCTTC TRBJ2-1 TRBD2 . TRBV6-2/TRBV6-3
CASSETAGREQFF TGTGCCAGCAGTGAAACGGCGGGACGCGAGCAGTTCTTC TRBJ2-1 . few TRBV2
CSPAGIPKNIQYF TGTTCTCCAGCCGGGATCCCCAAAAACATTCAGTACTTC TRBJ2-4 . . TRBV5-6
CASSAWTGTETQYF TGTGCCAGCAGCGCCTGGACAGGCACGGAGACCCAGTACTTC TRBJ2-5 TRBD1 few TRBV3-1
CASSQSPGLAGDSYEQYF TGTGCCAGCAGTCAGAGCCCCGGACTAGCGGGGGACTCCTACGAGCAGTACTTC TRBJ2-7 TRBD2 . TRBV27
CASSPQGLAGVTGELFF TGTGCCAGCAGCCCTCAGGGACTAGCGGGAGTCACCGGGGAGCTGTTTTTT TRBJ2-2 TRBD2 . TRBV3-1
CASSARDRGSYEQYF TGTGCCAGCAGTGCCCGGGACAGGGGTTCGTACGAGCAGTACTTC TRBJ2-7 TRBD1 . TRBV25-1
CASSPRSFMNTEAFF TGTGCCAGCTCCCCAAGGAGCTTCATGAACACTGAAGCTTTCTTT TRBJ1-1 . . TRBV18
CASSPEGDRAIF TGCGCCAGCAGCCCGGAGGGAGACAGGGCCATTTTT TRBJ1-6 TRBD1 . TRBV5-1
CASSRRLAGGAQRVTDTQYF TGCGCCAGCAGCCGCCGACTAGCGGGAGGAGCACAGCGGGTTACAGATACGCAGTATTTT TRBJ2-3 TRBD2 many TRBV5-1
CASSHTGQGITEAFF TGTGCCAGCAGCCATACGGGACAGGGTATCACTGAAGCTTTCTTT TRBJ1-1 TRBD1 many TRBV7-9
CSARGRRAHEQFF TGCAGTGCTAGGGGCCGGAGGGCTCATGAGCAGTTCTTC TRBJ2-1 . few TRBV20-1
CASSVPRDRGLSGELFF TGTGCCAGCAGCGTACCACGGGACAGGGGGCTTTCCGGGGAGCTGTTTTTT TRBJ2-2 TRBD1 few TRBV9
CASRTGTRNEQFF TGTGCCAGCAGAACCGGGACAAGAAATGAGCAGTTCTTC TRBJ2-1 . few TRBV12-3/TRBV12-4
CAISTGSSYEQYF TGTGCCATCAGCACAGGGAGCTCCTACGAGCAGTACTTC TRBJ2-7 . many TRBV10-3
CASSLSRDRETQYF TGCGCCAGCAGCTTGAGCCGGGACAGAGAGACCCAGTACTTC TRBJ2-5 TRBD1 . TRBV5-1
CASSQDLWGSQFF TGTGCCAGCAGCCAAGATTTGTGGGGTTCGCAGTTCTTC TRBJ2-1 . many TRBV3-1
CATSAIGTSGNYNEQFF TGTGCCACCAGTGCTATCGGGACTAGCGGGAACTACAATGAGCAGTTCTTC TRBJ2-1 TRBD2 many TRBV24-1
CASSSGTAINEQFF TGTGCCAGCAGTTCAGGGACAGCGATCAATGAGCAGTTCTTC TRBJ2-1 TRBD1 . TRBV12-3/TRBV12-4
CASTDAMRETQYF TGTGCCAGCACCGACGCGATGAGGGAGACCCAGTACTTC TRBJ2-5 . few TRBV2
CASRYPGLAGPDCSYEQYF TGTGCCAGCAGATATCCGGGACTAGCGGGGCCAGACTGCTCCTACGAGCAGTACTTC TRBJ2-7 TRBD2 few TRBV11-2
CASSSQAGGPDNEQFF TGCGCCAGCAGCTCACAAGCGGGAGGGCCTGACAATGAGCAGTTCTTC TRBJ2-1 TRBD2 many TRBV5-1
CASSLGGTLADTQYF TGCGCCAGCAGCTTGGGGGGCACCCTCGCAGATACGCAGTATTTT TRBJ2-3 . many TRBV5-1
CASSSRTGRFDEKLFF TGTGCCAGCAGCTCACGGACAGGGCGTTTTGATGAAAAACTGTTTTTT TRBJ1-4 TRBD1 . TRBV7-9
CASSPRFGPTRETQYF TGTGCCAGCAGCCCCCGATTCGGGCCAACGAGAGAGACCCAGTACTTC TRBJ2-5 . . TRBV11-2
CASTPQRLGQETQYF TGTGCCAGCACCCCCCAGCGGCTGGGGCAAGAGACCCAGTACTTC TRBJ2-5 . many TRBV28
CATSRELFLTGESDTQYF TGTGCCACCAGCAGAGAACTTTTCTTGACAGGGGAGTCGGATACGCAGTATTTT TRBJ2-3 TRBD1 few TRBV15
CASSPGLAGGPSNYNEQFF TGTGCCAGCAGCCCGGGACTAGCGGGAGGGCCATCTAACTACAATGAGCAGTTCTTC TRBJ2-1 TRBD2 many TRBV11-1
CASTLNPPGRTVYNEQFF TGTGCCAGCACCTTAAACCCGCCTGGTCGTACTGTCTACAATGAGCAGTTCTTC TRBJ2-1 . many TRBV11-2
CASSFLQGTPLHF TGCGCCAGCAGCTTTTTACAGGGAACACCCCTCCACTTT TRBJ1-6 . many TRBV5-1
CATAAGQGLNSPLHF TGTGCCACCGCCGCCGGACAGGGGCTTAATTCACCCCTCCACTTT TRBJ1-6 TRBD1 few TRBV19
CASNHGGTEAFF TGTGCCAGCAACCACGGGGGCACTGAAGCTTTCTTT TRBJ1-1 . many TRBV11-2
CSVYEGDYEQYF TGCAGCGTTTACGAGGGGGACTACGAGCAGTACTTC TRBJ2-7 . many TRBV29-1
CASSLRTSGRPSF TGTGCCAGCAGCCTAAGGACTAGCGGGAGGCCCTCTTTT TRBJ2-3 TRBD2 once TRBV7-2